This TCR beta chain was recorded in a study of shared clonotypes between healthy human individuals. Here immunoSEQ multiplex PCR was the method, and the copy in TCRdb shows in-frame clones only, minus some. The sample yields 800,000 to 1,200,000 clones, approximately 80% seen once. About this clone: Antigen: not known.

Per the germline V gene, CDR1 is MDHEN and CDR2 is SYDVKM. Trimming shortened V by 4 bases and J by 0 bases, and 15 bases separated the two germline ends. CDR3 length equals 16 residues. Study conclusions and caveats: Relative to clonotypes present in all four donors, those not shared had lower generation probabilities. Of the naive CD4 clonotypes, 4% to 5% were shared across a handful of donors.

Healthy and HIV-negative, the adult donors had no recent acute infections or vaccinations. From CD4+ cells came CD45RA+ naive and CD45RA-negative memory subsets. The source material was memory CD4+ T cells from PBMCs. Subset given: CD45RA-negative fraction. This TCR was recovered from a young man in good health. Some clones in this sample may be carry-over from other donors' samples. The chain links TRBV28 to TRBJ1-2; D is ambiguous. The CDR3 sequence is CASSSRPGPSNYGYTF. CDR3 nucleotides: TGTGCCAGCAGTTCCCGGCCCGGACCCTCTAACTATGGCTACACCTTC.